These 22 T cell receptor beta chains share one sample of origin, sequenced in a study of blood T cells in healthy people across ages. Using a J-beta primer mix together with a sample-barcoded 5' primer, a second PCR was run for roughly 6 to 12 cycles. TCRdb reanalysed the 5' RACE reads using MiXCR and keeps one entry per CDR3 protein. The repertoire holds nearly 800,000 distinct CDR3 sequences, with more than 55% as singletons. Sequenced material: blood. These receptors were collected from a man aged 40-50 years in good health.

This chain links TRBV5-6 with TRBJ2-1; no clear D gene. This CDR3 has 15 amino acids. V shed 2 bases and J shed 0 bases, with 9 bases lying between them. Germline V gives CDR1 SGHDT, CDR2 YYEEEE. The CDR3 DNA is TGTGCCAGCAGCTTCGAATTCCGCTCCTACAATGAGCAGTTCTTC. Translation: CASSFEFRSYNEQFF.

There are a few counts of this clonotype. The CDR3 region is CSVGDKRKSYEQYF. CDR3 DNA sequence: TGCAGCGTTGGGGACAAGAGAAAATCCTACGAGCAGTACTTC. The V and J genes are TRBV29-1 and TRBJ2-7, with a possible D match to TRBD1 (6 bases). The CDR3 consists of 14 residues. The V end lost 4 bases, the J end lost 1 base, and 14 bases lay between the germline ends. Germline V lookup: CDR1 SQVTM, CDR2 ANQGSEA.

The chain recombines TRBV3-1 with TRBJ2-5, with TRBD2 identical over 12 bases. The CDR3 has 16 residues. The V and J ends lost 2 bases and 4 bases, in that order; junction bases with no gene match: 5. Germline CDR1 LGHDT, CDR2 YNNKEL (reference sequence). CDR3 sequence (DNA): TGTGCCAGCAGCCAACCCCTAGCGGGAGGGGGAGAGACCCAGTACTTC. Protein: CASSQPLAGGGETQYF.

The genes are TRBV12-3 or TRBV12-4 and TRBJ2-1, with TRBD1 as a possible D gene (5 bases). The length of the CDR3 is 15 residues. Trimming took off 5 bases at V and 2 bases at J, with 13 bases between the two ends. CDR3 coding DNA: TGTGCCAGCAGTGGAAGGGGTCTGACCTACAATGAGCAGTTCTTC. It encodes CASSGRGLTYNEQFF.

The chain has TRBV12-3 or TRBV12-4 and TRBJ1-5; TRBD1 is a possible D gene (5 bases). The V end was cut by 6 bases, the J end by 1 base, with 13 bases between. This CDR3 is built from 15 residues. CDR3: CASSQGVSSNQPQHF. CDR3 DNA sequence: TGTGCCAGCAGCCAAGGGGTTTCGAGCAATCAGCCCCAGCATTTT.

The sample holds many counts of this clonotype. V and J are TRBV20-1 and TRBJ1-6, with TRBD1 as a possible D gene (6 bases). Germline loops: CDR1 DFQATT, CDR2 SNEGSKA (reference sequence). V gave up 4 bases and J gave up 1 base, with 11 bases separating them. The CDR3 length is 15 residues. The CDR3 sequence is CSAMRGGSYNSPLHF. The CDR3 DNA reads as TGCAGTGCTATGAGGGGGGGATCCTATAATTCACCCCTCCACTTT.

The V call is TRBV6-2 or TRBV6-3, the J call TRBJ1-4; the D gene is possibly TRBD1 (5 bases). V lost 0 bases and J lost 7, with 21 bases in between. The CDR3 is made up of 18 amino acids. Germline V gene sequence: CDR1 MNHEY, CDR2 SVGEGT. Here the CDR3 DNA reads TGTGCCAGCAGTTACTCGACTGGGGCAACAGGACCCTCTGAAAAACTGTTTTTT. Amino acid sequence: CASSYSTGATGPSEKLFF.

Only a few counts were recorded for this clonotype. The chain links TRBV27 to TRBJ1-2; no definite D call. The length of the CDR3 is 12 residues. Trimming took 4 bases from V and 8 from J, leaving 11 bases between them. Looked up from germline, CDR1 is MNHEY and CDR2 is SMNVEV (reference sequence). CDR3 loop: CASSSLRQGYTF. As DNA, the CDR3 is TGTGCCAGCAGTTCCCTTCGGCAGGGCTACACCTTC.

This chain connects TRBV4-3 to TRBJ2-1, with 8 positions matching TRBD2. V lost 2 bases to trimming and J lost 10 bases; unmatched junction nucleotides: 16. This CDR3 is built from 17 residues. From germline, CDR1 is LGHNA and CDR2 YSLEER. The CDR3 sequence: CASSQHFEGLGEVEQFF. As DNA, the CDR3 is TGCGCCAGCAGCCAACACTTCGAGGGACTAGGAGAGGTCGAGCAGTTCTTC.

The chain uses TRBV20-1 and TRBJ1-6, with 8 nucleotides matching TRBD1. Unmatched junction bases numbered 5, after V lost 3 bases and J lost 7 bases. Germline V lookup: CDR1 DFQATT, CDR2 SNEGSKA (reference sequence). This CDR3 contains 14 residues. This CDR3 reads CSARSRGRNSPLHF. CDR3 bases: TGCAGTGCTAGGAGCAGGGGGCGGAATTCACCCCTCCACTTT.

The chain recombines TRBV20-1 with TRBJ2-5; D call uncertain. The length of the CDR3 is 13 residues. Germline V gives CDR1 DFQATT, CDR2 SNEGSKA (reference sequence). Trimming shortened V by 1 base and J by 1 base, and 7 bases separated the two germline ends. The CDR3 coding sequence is TGCAGTGCTAGAGGCCCAGCCCAAGAGACCCAGTACTTC. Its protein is CSARGPAQETQYF.

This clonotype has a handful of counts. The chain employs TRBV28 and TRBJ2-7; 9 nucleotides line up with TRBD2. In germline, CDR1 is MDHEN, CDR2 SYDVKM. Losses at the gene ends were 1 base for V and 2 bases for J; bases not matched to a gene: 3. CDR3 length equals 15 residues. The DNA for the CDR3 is TGTGCCAGCAGTTTATTAGCGGGAGTTGCCTACGAGCAGTACTTC. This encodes CASSLLAGVAYEQYF. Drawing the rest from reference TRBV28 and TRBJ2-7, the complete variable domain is DVKVTQSSRYLVKRTGEKVFLECVQDMDHENMFWYRQDPGLGLRLIYFSYDVKMKEKGDIPEGYSVSREKKERFSLILESASTNQTSMYLCASSLLAGVAYEQYFGPGTRLTVT.

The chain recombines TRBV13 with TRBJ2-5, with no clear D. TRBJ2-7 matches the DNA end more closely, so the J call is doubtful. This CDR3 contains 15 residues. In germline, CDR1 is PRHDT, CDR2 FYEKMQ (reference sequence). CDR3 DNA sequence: TGTGCCAGCAGCCGGCGAGGCCGCACCACCTACGAGCAGTACTTC. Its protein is CASSRRGRTTYEQYF.

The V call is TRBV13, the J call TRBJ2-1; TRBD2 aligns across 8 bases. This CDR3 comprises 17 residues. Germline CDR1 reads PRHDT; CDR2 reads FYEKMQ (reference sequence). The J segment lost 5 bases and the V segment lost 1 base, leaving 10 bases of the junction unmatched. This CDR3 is CASSLALLAGTHNEQFF. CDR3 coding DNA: TGTGCCAGCAGCTTAGCGCTTTTAGCGGGGACCCACAATGAGCAGTTCTTC.

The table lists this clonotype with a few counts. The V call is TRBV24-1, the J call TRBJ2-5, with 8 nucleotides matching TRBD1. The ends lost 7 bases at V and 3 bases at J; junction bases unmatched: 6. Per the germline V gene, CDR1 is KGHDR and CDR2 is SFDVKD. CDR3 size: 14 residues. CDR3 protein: CATSPGQAEETQYF. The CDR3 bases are TGTGCCACCAGCCCGGGACAGGCTGAAGAGACCCAGTACTTC.

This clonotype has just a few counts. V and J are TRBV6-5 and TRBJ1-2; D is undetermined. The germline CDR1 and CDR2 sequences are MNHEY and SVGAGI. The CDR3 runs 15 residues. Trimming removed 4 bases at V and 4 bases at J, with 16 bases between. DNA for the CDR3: TGTGCCAGCAGTTCGCTGGATCTTATACCCTATGGCTACACCTTC. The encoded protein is CASSSLDLIPYGYTF.

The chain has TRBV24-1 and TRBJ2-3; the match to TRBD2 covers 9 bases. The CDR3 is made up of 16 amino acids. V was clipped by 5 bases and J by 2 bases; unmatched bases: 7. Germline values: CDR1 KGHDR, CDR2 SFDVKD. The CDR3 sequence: CATSVPAGGFTDTQYF. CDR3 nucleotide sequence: TGTGCCACCAGTGTCCCAGCGGGGGGCTTCACAGATACGCAGTATTTT.

In nucleotides, the CDR3 is TGTGCCAGCAGTGTCACCTTCACAGATACGCAGTATTTT. Translated: CASSVTFTDTQYF. The J gene is TRBJ2-3, the V gene TRBV6-4; no clear D. V dropped 4 bases and J dropped 2 bases, with 7 bases sitting between them. The CDR3 is made up of 13 amino acids. CDR1 MRHNA and CDR2 SNTAGT come from the germline V gene.

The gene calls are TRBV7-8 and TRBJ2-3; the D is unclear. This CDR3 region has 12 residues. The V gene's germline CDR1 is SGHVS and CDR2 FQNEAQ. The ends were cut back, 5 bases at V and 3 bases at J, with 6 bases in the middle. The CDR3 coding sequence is TGTGCCAGCAGCCAGTATACAGATACGCAGTATTTT. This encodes CASSQYTDTQYF.

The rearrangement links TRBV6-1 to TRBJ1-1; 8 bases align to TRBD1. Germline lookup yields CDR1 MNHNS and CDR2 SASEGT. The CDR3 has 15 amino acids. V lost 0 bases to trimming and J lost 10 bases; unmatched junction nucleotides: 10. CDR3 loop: CASSEAGADRGGAFF. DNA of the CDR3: TGTGCCAGCAGTGAAGCGGGGGCTGACAGGGGTGGAGCTTTCTTT.

The CDR3: CASSAAGGSSTDTQYF. In nucleotides, the CDR3 is TGTGCCAGCAGCGCGGCCGGGGGATCTAGCACAGATACGCAGTATTTT. This chain links TRBV7-9 with TRBJ2-3; D might be TRBD2 (6 bases). V was cut by 5 bases and J by 0 bases, with 15 bases left in between. CDR3 length: 16 amino acids. CDR1 is SEHNR and CDR2 is FQNEAQ in the germline V gene (reference sequence).

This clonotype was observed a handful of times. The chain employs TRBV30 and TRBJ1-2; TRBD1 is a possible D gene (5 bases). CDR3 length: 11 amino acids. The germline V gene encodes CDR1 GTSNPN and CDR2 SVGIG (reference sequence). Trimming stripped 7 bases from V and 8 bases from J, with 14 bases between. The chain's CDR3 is CASQGVGGYTF. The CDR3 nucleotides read TGTGCCTCTCAGGGAGTCGGGGGCTACACCTTC.